This entry is about one T cell receptor beta chain. V lost 0 bases and J 5 bases, leaving 11 bases between the germline ends. The germline V gene has CDR1 LGHNA and CDR2 YSLEER. The CDR3 contains 15 residues. These data are taken from a study of shared clonotypes between healthy human individuals. The method was immunoSEQ multiplex PCR; TCRdb's version includes in-frame clones alone and lacks a portion of them. This table holds more than 1.2 million clones, about 98.5% found once. The sample consisted of naive CD4+ T cells sorted from blood. Stated subset: CD45RA+ positively selected. V and J are TRBV4-3 and TRBJ2-4, with TRBD2 as a possible D gene (6 bases). The sequence was collected from a man aged 30 to 45 in good health. CDR3 in amino acids: CASSQEGRQQNIQYF. Written as DNA, the CDR3 is TGCGCCAGCAGCCAAGAAGGGAGGCAACAAAACATTCAGTACTTC.